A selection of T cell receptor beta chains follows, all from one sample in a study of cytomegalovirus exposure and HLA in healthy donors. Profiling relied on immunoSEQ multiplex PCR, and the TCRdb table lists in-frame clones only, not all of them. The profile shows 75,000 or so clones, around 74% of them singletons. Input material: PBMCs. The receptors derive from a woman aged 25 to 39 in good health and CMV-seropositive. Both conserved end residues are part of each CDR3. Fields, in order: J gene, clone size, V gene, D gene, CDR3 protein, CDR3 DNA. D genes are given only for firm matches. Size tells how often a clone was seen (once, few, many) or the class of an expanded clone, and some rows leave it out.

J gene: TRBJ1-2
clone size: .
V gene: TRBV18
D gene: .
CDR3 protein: CASSPLQGEGYTF
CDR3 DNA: TGTGCCAGCTCACCACTTCAGGGTGAAGGCTACACCTTC

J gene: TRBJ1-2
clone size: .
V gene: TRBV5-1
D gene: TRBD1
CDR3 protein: CASSSDRGTLEGGYTF
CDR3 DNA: TGCGCCAGCAGCTCGGACAGGGGGACACTTGAGGGTGGCTACACCTTC

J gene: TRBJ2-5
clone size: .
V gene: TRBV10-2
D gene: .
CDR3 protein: CASRAPPPESETQYF
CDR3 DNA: TGCGCCAGCAGGGCACCTCCTCCCGAATCGGAGACCCAGTACTTC

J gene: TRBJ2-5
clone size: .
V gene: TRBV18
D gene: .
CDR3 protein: CASSLLASETQYF
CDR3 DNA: TGTGCCAGCTCCCTCCTAGCGTCAGAGACCCAGTACTTC

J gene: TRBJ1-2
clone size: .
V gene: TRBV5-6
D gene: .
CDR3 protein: CASSLGDTNYGYTF
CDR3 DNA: TGTGCCAGCAGCTTGGGAGATACTAACTATGGCTACACCTTC

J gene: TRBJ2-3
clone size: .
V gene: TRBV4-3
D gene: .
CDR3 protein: CASSPAGQLRTDTQYF
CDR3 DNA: TGCGCCAGCAGCCCCGCAGGACAGCTCCGCACAGATACGCAGTATTTT

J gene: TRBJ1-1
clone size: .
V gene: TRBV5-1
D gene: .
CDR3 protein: CASSLGSGNTEAFF
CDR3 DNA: TGCGCCAGCAGCTTGGGTTCGGGGAACACTGAAGCTTTCTTT

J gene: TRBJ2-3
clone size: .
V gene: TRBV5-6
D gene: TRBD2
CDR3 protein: CASSLDLAAAYF
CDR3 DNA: TGTGCCAGCAGCTTGGACCTAGCGGCGGCCTATTTT

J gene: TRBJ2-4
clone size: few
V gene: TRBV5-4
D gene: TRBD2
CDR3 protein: CASSPLTSGRIYF
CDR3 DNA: TGTGCCAGCAGCCCCTTAACTAGCGGGAGAATATACTTC

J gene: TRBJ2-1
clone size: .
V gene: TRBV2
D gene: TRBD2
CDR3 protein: CASTELAGASHEQFF
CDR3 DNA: TGTGCCAGCACCGAACTAGCGGGAGCTTCCCATGAGCAGTTCTTC

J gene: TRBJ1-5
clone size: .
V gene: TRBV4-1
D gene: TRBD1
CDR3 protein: CASSLGQGSPVNQPQHF
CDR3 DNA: TGCGCCAGCAGCCTGGGACAGGGCAGCCCGGTCAATCAGCCCCAGCATTTT

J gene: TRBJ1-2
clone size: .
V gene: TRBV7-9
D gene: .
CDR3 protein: CASSLGGVSGYTF
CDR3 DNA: TGTGCCAGCAGCTTAGGGGGGGTTTCCGGCTACACCTTC

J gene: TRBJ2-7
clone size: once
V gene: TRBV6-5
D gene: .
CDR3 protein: CASSYSNRGLYEQYF
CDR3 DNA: TGTGCCAGCAGTTACTCGAACAGGGGACTCTACGAGCAGTACTTC

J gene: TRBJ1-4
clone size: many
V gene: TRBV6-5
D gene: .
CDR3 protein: CASRGDRSNEKLFF
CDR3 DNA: TGTGCCAGCAGAGGAGACCGATCTAATGAAAAACTGTTTTTT

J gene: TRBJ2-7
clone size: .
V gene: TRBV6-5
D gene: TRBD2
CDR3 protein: CASSYGGLAMKEQYF
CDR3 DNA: TGTGCCAGCAGTTACGGGGGACTAGCGATGAAAGAGCAGTACTTC

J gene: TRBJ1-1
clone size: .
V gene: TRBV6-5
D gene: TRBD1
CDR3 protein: CASSYRGTGSHTEAFF
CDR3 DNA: TGTGCCAGCAGTTACCGTGGGACAGGTTCCCACACTGAAGCTTTCTTT

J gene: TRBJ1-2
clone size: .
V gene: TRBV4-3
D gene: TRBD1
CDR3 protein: CASSPEDRGYGYTF
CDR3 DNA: TGCGCCAGCAGCCCCGAGGACAGGGGCTATGGCTACACCTTC

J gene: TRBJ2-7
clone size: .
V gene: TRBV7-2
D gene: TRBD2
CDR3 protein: CASSQRTSGSHKSSYEQYF
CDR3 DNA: TGTGCCAGCAGCCAGAGGACTAGCGGGAGCCACAAAAGCTCCTACGAGCAGTACTTC

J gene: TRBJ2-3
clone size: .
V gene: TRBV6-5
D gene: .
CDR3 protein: CASSYSLQVTDTQYF
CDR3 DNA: TGTGCCAGCAGCTACTCACTCCAGGTCACAGATACGCAGTATTTT

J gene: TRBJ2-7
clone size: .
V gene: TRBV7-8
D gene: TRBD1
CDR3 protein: CASSLAWTGDSHEQYF
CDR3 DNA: TGTGCCAGCAGCCTAGCGTGGACAGGGGACTCCCACGAGCAGTACTTC

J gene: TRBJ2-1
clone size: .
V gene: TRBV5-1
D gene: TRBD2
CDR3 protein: CASSLIVGLADEQFF
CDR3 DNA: TGCGCCAGCAGCTTGATTGTCGGACTAGCCGATGAGCAGTTCTTC

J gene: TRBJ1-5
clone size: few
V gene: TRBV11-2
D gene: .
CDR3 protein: CASSLEGRYGQPQHF
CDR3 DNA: TGTGCCAGCAGCTTAGAGGGGCGGTACGGTCAGCCCCAGCATTTT

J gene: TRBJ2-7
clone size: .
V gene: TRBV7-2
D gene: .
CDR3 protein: CASSLAGLSYEQYF
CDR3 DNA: TGTGCCAGCAGCTTGGCGGGACTTTCTTACGAGCAGTACTTC

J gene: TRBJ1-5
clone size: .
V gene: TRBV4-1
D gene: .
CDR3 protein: CASSQGQANQPQHF
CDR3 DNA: TGCGCCAGCAGCCAAGGACAGGCCAATCAGCCCCAGCATTTT

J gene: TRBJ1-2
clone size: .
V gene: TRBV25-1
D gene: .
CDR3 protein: CASSEGAGSGYTF
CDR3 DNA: TGTGCCAGCAGTGAAGGGGCAGGGTCCGGCTACACCTTC

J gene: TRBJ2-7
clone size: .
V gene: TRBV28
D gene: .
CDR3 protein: CASSLVQGSDEQYF
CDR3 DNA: TGTGCCAGCAGTCTGGTCCAGGGTAGTGACGAGCAGTACTTC

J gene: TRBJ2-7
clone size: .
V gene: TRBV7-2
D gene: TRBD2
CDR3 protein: CASSLAGTSGNEQYF
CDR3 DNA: TGTGCCAGCAGCTTAGCGGGGACTAGCGGGAACGAGCAGTACTTC

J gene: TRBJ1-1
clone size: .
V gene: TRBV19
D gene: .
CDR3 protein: CASSIGRGTEAFF
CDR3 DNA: TGTGCCAGTAGTATAGGGCGGGGCACTGAAGCTTTCTTT

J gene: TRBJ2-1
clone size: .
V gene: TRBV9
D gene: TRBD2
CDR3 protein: CASSQPGGEQFF
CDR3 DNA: TGTGCCAGCAGCCAACCGGGGGGTGAGCAGTTCTTC

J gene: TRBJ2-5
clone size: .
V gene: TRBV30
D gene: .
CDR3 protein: CAWSSLETQYF
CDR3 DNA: TGTGCCTGGAGTTCTCTAGAGACCCAGTACTTC

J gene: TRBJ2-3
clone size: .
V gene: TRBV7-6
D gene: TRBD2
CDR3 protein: CASTFVGTSGSGTQYF
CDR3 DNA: TGTGCCAGCACCTTCGTTGGGACTAGCGGGAGTGGTACGCAGTATTTT

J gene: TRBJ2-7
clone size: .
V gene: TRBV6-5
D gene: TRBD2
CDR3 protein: CASSSPQREGFYEQYF
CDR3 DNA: TGTGCCAGCAGTTCCCCTCAGCGGGAGGGTTTCTACGAGCAGTACTTC

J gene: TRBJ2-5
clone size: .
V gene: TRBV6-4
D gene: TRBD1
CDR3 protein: CASIDRGQETQYF
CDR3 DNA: TGTGCCAGCATCGACAGGGGACAAGAGACCCAGTACTTC

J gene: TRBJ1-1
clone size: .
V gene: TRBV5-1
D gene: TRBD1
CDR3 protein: CASSFGTATEAFF
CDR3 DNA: TGCGCCAGCAGCTTCGGGACAGCTACTGAAGCTTTCTTT

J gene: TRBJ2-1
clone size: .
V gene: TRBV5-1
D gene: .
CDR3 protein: CASSLWSRASYNEQFF
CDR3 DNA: TGCGCCAGCAGCCTATGGTCGAGGGCGTCCTACAATGAGCAGTTCTTC

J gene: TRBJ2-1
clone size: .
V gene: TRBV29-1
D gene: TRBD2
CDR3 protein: CSVDRGTIDNEQFF
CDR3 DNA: TGCAGCGTTGATCGCGGGACTATCGACAATGAGCAGTTCTTC

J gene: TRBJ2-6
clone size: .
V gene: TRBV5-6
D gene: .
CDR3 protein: CASSFKGANVLTF
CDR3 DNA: TGTGCCAGCAGCTTTAAAGGGGCCAACGTCCTGACTTTC

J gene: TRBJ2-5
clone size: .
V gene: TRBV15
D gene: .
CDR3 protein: CATSRDRGLETQYF
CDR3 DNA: TGTGCCACCAGCAGAGACCGTGGGCTGGAGACCCAGTACTTC

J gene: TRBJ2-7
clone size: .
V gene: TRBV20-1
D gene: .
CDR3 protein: CSARADGEQYF
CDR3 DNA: TGCAGTGCTAGGGCCGATGGCGAGCAGTACTTC

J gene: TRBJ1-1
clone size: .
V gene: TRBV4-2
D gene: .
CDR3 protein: CASSQEVYGSTEAFF
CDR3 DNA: TGTGCCAGCAGCCAAGAAGTCTACGGGTCCACTGAAGCTTTCTTT